The clone carrying this T cell receptor beta chain was recorded at least ten times. Its antigen is unknown. The sample originates from a study of T-cell reconstitution after alpha-beta-depleted transplantation in children. As it was prepared, the TCRbeta library received unique molecular identifiers. In TCRdb, the PCR reads were re-called with MiXCR into one record per CDR3 protein. In the table there are some 600,000 distinct CDR3 sequences, 10% to 15% of which are singletons. Study outcomes and limitations: T-cell numbers and diversity one year post-transplant derived largely from freshly generated T cells.

Germline V gene data show CDR1 as MDHEN and CDR2 as SYDVKM. CDR3 length: 12 residues. Trimming removed 3 bases at V and 6 bases at J, with 9 bases between. The clonotype originates from a male patient under 18 who had a stem cell transplant for acute myeloid leukemia, so the T cells may come from the graft donor. V usage is TRBV28 and J usage is TRBJ2-7; possibly TRBD1 for D (5 bases). Source: PBMCs, mostly from graft donor cells, taken 360 days after TCRalphabeta/CD19-depleted stem cell transplant. The CDR3 region has the DNA TGTGCCAGCAGTTTCCGCAGGGCCGAGCAGTACTTC. It encodes CASSFRRAEQYF.